These 25 T cell receptor beta chains came from one sample sequenced in a study of blood T cells in healthy people across ages. A second PCR of roughly 6 to 12 cycles used a sample-barcoded 5' primer and a J-beta primer mix. In TCRdb, the 5' RACE reads were re-called with MiXCR into one record per CDR3 protein. The sample includes 710,000 or so distinct CDR3 sequences, about 30% of them seen just once. The sequencing input was blood. These receptors all stem from a woman of 80 years or more in good health.

This chain joins TRBV2 and TRBJ1-1; the D is unclear. Looked up from germline, CDR1 is SNHLY and CDR2 is FYNNEI. Trimming left V 7 bases short and J 10 bases short, with 22 bases between. The CDR3 spans 14 residues. CDR3 amino acids: CASIEGRGAKGAFF. The CDR3 DNA is TGTGCCAGCATCGAAGGCCGAGGAGCAAAGGGAGCTTTCTTT.

The V gene is TRBV5-1, the J gene TRBJ2-1, with TRBD2 identical over 8 bases. The length of the CDR3 is 16 residues. Germline lookup yields CDR1 SGHRS and CDR2 YFSETQ. V trimming: 2 bases; J trimming: 6 bases; junction bases outside the gene matches: 10. The CDR3 DNA sequence: TGCGCCAGCAGCTTAGTCGGCAGGACTAGCTGCAATGAGCAGTTCTTC. Amino acid sequence: CASSLVGRTSCNEQFF.

This clonotype showed up just a few times. Since a much larger clone is just one base distant, this may be a read error. The chain uses TRBV7-7 and TRBJ2-1, with 9 bases identical to TRBD1. Per the germline V gene, CDR1 is SSHAT and CDR2 is FNYEAQ (reference sequence). The CDR3 is 16 residues long. The CDR3 DNA is TGTGCTAGCAGCTTAGGGGACAGGGCAACCCTCGGAGAGCAGTTCTTC. Residues: CASSLGDRATLGEQFF.

This clonotype was counted many times. The chain recombines TRBV7-2 with TRBJ2-1; D is possibly TRBD2 (5 bases). The CDR3 sequence is 13 residues long. Germline CDR1 reads SGHTA; CDR2 reads FQGNSA. V lost 5 bases, J lost 8 bases, and 13 bases lay in between. The CDR3 nucleotides are TGTGCCAGCAGCCTCCCCACTAGTGATGAGCAGTTCTTC. Translated: CASSLPTSDEQFF.

On this clonotype itself: It may be a read error: a sequence one base away is much more abundant. The J gene is TRBJ2-1, the V gene TRBV28; 8 bases are a match to TRBD1. In germline, CDR1 is MDHEN, CDR2 SYDVKM. The length of the CDR3 is 14 residues. The CDR3 spells CASSLLQGANGQFF. The CDR3 DNA reads as TGTGCCAGCAGTTTATTGCAGGGGGCGAATGGGCAGTTCTTC.

This clonotype occurred many times. The chain's CDR3 is CASSSLRQGGNQPQHF. The DNA for the CDR3 is TGTGCCAGCAGTTCTCTCAGACAGGGGGGCAATCAGCCCCAGCATTTT. This chain joins TRBV27 and TRBJ1-5, with TRBD1 matching 9 bases. The ends lost 4 bases at V and 2 bases at J; junction bases unmatched: 6. Germline lookup yields CDR1 MNHEY and CDR2 SMNVEV (reference sequence). CDR3 length: 16 amino acids.

As for this clonotype: Mismatch with germline at one junction end may stem from a read error. The chain is built from TRBV20-1 and TRBJ1-2; 7 nucleotides agree with TRBD1. This CDR3 is 13 amino acids long. The germline V gene encodes CDR1 DFQATT and CDR2 SNEGSKA (reference sequence). The CDR3 region has the DNA TGCAGTGCTGGAGATCAGACAGGGAATGGCTACACCTTC. This gives the protein CSAGDQTGNGYTF.

V usage is TRBV6-2 or TRBV6-3 and J usage is TRBJ2-7; D may be TRBD1 or TRBD2 (5 bases each). V was trimmed by 1 base and J by 5 bases, leaving 15 bases between them. Germline CDR1 MNHEY, CDR2 SVGEGT. This CDR3 is 15 amino acids long. The CDR3 coding sequence is TGTGCCAGCAGTTACTGGGGACGCCGTCGCAACGAGCAGTACTTC. The encoded protein is CASSYWGRRRNEQYF.

Note on this clonotype: With a much larger clone just one base away, this may be a read error. This CDR3 reads CASSSRTGAINEQYF. In DNA form, the CDR3 reads TGTGCCAGCAGCTCCCGGACAGGGGCTATCAATGAGCAGTACTTC. The V gene is TRBV4-2, the J gene TRBJ2-1, with 9 nucleotides matching TRBD1. The J call may be in error: the DNA end matches TRBJ2-7 better. The germline V gene encodes CDR1 LGHNA and CDR2 YNFKEQ. CDR3 length equals 15 residues.

This clonotype was seen repeatedly, ten times or more. A read error may account for a junction end that differs from germline. The chain couples TRBV7-9 to TRBJ1-5; D is unresolved. The CDR3 is made up of 12 amino acids. Germline CDR1 and CDR2: SEHNR and FQNEAQ (reference sequence). The CDR3 region has the DNA TGTGCCAGCAGTTTAGAGGACCAGCCCCAGCATTTT. The encoded protein is CASSLEDQPQHF.

This chain connects TRBV29-1 to TRBJ2-3; tentatively, D is TRBD1 or TRBD2 (5 bases each). V lost 6 bases and J 4 bases, leaving 17 bases between the germline ends. In germline, CDR1 is SQVTM, CDR2 ANQGSEA. The CDR3 is 14 residues long. DNA of the CDR3: TGCAGCGTCGCCCCAGGGAGCCTTTCAGATACGCAGTATTTT. It is translated as CSVAPGSLSDTQYF.

This clonotype was picked up many times. CDR3 protein: CASSANRDSNYGYTF. The CDR3 DNA reads as TGTGCCAGCTCCGCAAACCGGGACAGCAACTATGGCTACACCTTC. The gene calls are TRBV18 and TRBJ1-2; 7 bases map to TRBD1. Germline CDR1 is KGHSH and CDR2 is LQKENI. J was trimmed by 2 bases and V by 6 bases; bases with no gene match: 9. This CDR3 region has 15 residues.

Many counts were recorded for this clonotype. The chain couples TRBV7-2 to TRBJ2-5; D ambiguous. This CDR3 spans 13 amino acids. Germline V gives CDR1 SGHTA, CDR2 FQGNSA. V shed 3 bases and J shed 4 bases, with 9 bases lying between them. The CDR3 region has the DNA TGTGCCAGCAGCTTTTCGGACCGAGAGACCCAGTACTTC. Protein product: CASSFSDRETQYF.

V usage is TRBV4-1 and J usage is TRBJ2-1; D may be TRBD1 (6 bases). Germline CDR1 and CDR2: MGHRA and YSYEKL. This CDR3 contains 15 residues. Trimming removed 4 bases at V and 1 base at J, with 11 bases between. CDR3 DNA: TGCGCCAGCAGCCCCATGGACAGTTCCTACAATGAGCAGTTCTTC. Translation gives CASSPMDSSYNEQFF.

This clonotype was seen repeatedly, ten times or more. V and J are TRBV12-3 or TRBV12-4 and TRBJ1-4, with 11 bases aligning to TRBD1. The CDR3 consists of 15 residues. Trimming cost V 3 bases and J 8 bases; bases outside gene matches: 5. Here the CDR3 reads CASSFAGTGGEKLFF. The CDR3 DNA is TGTGCCAGCAGTTTCGCCGGGACAGGGGGAGAAAAACTGTTTTTT.

The sample holds many counts of this clonotype. V usage is TRBV20-1 and J usage is TRBJ2-3; 7 nucleotides agree with TRBD2. The CDR3 loop spans 16 amino acids. The germline V gene encodes CDR1 DFQATT and CDR2 SNEGSKA (reference sequence). After removal of 6 bases from V and 6 bases from J, the junction contained 18 bases not matched to a gene. The CDR3, as DNA: TGCAGTGCAGCCCCTAACAAGGGCGGGGGAACGGATACGCAGTATTTT. Its protein is CSAAPNKGGGTDTQYF.

V usage is TRBV28 and J usage is TRBJ2-1; possibly TRBD2 for D (6 bases). There are 15 residues in the CDR3. V lost 5 bases, J lost 8 bases, and 19 bases lay in between. CDR1 is MDHEN and CDR2 is SYDVKM in the germline V gene. DNA of the CDR3: TGTGCCAGCAGTCCTTCTGGGGGGAGTTTCTATGAGCAGTTCTTC. Translation: CASSPSGGSFYEQFF.

There are many counts of this clonotype. This sequence joins TRBV6-2 or TRBV6-3 and TRBJ2-3; 9 bases agree with TRBD2. V shed 2 bases and J 3 bases; nucleotides not matched to a gene: 9. The CDR3 consists of 17 residues. Germline CDR1 is MNHEY and CDR2 is SVGEGT. CDR3 nucleotide sequence: TGTGCCAGCAGTTACGAGTCCCTAGCGGGGAAGACAGATACGCAGTATTTT. Residues: CASSYESLAGKTDTQYF.

This clonotype was seen ten or more times. J is TRBJ2-1 and V is TRBV4-3; 7 bases match TRBD2. The CDR3 consists of 15 residues. J lost 6 bases, V lost 0 bases, and 5 bases had no gene match. CDR1 and CDR2 (germline): LGHNA, YSLEER. In DNA, the CDR3 is TGCGCCAGCAGCCAAGAAAGCGGGGAAGGCAATGAGCAGTTCTTC. As protein: CASSQESGEGNEQFF.

For this clonotype: This sequence may be a read error, since a much larger clone differs from it by one base. The chain joins TRBV20-1 to TRBJ2-4; 13 positions agree with TRBD2. The CDR3 sequence is 14 residues long. Germline-derived CDR1 and CDR2 are DFQATT and SNEGSKA (reference sequence). J was trimmed by 13 bases and V by 5 bases; bases with no gene match: 11. The CDR3 here is CSALTSGGPGEQYF. CDR3 DNA: TGCAGTGCTCTGACTAGCGGGGGGCCCGGTGAGCAGTACTTC.

This clonotype showed up just once. V and J are TRBV29-1 and TRBJ2-1; TRBD2 might be the D (5 bases). Trimming shortened V by 3 bases and J by 0 bases, and 9 bases separated the two germline ends. CDR3 length: 14 amino acids. Germline V lookup: CDR1 SQVTM, CDR2 ANQGSEA. For the CDR3, the DNA is TGCAGCGTTGAGCGGGCTAACTCCTACAATGAGCAGTTCTTC. Translating it yields CSVERANSYNEQFF.

This clonotype was recorded at least ten times. V usage is TRBV6-1 and J usage is TRBJ2-3; D is unclear. The CDR3 is 15 residues long. Germline-derived CDR1 and CDR2 are MNHNS and SASEGT. V was cut by 2 bases and J by 3 bases, with 12 bases left in between. The CDR3 spells CASSEHDPLTDTQYF. DNA for the CDR3: TGTGCCAGCAGTGAACACGATCCATTAACAGATACGCAGTATTTT.

This clonotype was seen ten or more times. The chain combines TRBV7-9 with TRBJ2-5; D is perhaps TRBD1 (6 bases). Germline values: CDR1 SEHNR, CDR2 FQNEAQ (reference sequence). Trimming removed 3 bases from V and 5 bases from J, with 13 bases in between. The CDR3 has 14 amino acids. The CDR3 protein is CASSFGRGLETQYF. The CDR3, as DNA: TGTGCCAGCAGCTTCGGCAGGGGTTTGGAGACCCAGTACTTC.

This clonotype was counted at least ten times. Written as DNA, the CDR3 is TGCGCCAGCAGCCAAGGAGGGGCTTCCTACAATGAGCAGTTCTTC. Protein product: CASSQGGASYNEQFF. The V and J genes are TRBV4-3 and TRBJ2-1, with D perhaps being TRBD1 or TRBD2 (5 bases each). The V end was cut by 1 base, the J end by 1 base, with 8 bases between. This CDR3 comprises 15 residues. CDR1 and CDR2 (germline): LGHNA, YSLEER.

This clonotype occurred a few times. The chain carries TRBV2 and TRBJ2-2; TRBD1 aligns across 10 bases. Germline V gives CDR1 SNHLY, CDR2 FYNNEI. The CDR3 covers 18 residues. V lost 5 bases to trimming and J lost 6 bases; unmatched junction nucleotides: 15. For the CDR3, the DNA is TGTGCCAGCAGTCCCTCCGGGACAGGGGCCCTGACATCCGGGGAGCTGTTTTTT. Residues: CASSPSGTGALTSGELFF.